Listed here are 7 T cell receptor beta chains from one sample, sequenced in a study of beta chain features in type 1 diabetes. All of the isolated RNA was reverse transcribed, so expressed TCRB transcripts were sequenced. Assay used: immunoSEQ multiplex PCR; TCRdb lists only in-frame clones, some missing. The sample contains around 500,000 clones, about 29% of which appear only once. The sequenced sample consisted of naive CD4+ T cells from blood. The receptors shown here come from a man between 18 and 29 years old in good health.

This sequence joins TRBV9 and TRBJ2-6; D remains unclear. Germline V gene data show CDR1 as SGDLS and CDR2 as YYNGEE. This CDR3 is built from 14 residues. V lost 2 bases to trimming and J lost 2 bases, with 5 bases between them. The CDR3 DNA reads as TGTGCCAGCAGCGTTATCGCTGGGGCCAACGTCCTGACTTTC. This gives the protein CASSVIAGANVLTF.

As concerns this clone: This sample includes further DNA sequences coding for the same CDR3. V and J are TRBV28 and TRBJ2-7; D unresolved. Per the germline V gene, CDR1 is MDHEN and CDR2 is SYDVKM. V was cut by 5 bases and J by 3 bases, with 2 bases left in between. The CDR3 sequence is 10 residues long. This CDR3 is CASSLYEQYF. The CDR3 DNA reads as TGTGCCAGCAGTCTCTACGAGCAGTACTTC.

Worth noting for this clone: The CDR3 ends on some other residue instead of the conserved phenylalanine or tryptophan, so this is likely a read error. The limits of the CDR3 on the DNA are not certain, so only TCRdb's listed CDR3 is given. The chain joins TRBV30 to TRBJ1-1. The CDR3 adds up to 14 amino acids, both ends counted. Germline V lookup: CDR1 GTSNPN, CDR2 SVGIG (reference sequence). CDR3 loop: CAWSFNPPHRDAFV.

The chain recombines TRBV28 with TRBJ2-6, with D possibly being TRBD1 (5 bases). The CDR3 length is 15 residues. V shed 5 bases and J shed 0 bases, with 8 bases lying between them. Germline lookup yields CDR1 MDHEN and CDR2 SYDVKM. DNA for the CDR3: TGTGCCAGCAGTCAGACAGTCTCTGGGGCCAACGTCCTGACTTTC. Amino acid sequence: CASSQTVSGANVLTF.

The chain recombines TRBV5-1 with TRBJ2-7; D perhaps matches TRBD1 (5 bases). V was shortened by 3 bases and J by 4 bases, with 17 bases between the two germline ends. Per germline, CDR1 SGHRS and CDR2 YFSETQ. The CDR3 spans 15 residues. The CDR3: CASSSAGQGLYEQYF. The CDR3 DNA reads as TGCGCCAGCAGCTCAGCCGGCCAGGGCCTATACGAGCAGTACTTC.

CDR3 nucleotides: TGCAGTGCTGAAGGGAATGGCTACACCTTC. This translates into CSAEGNGYTF. This rearrangement joins TRBV20-1 to TRBJ1-2; D unclear. V gave up 5 bases and J gave up 6 bases, with 7 bases separating them. The CDR3 extends over 10 amino acids. Germline assignment: CDR1 DFQATT and CDR2 SNEGSKA (reference sequence).

This clone occurred a few times. V gene TRBV29-1 combines with J gene TRBJ2-1; possibly TRBD2 for D (6 bases). The germline CDR1 and CDR2 sequences are SQVTM and ANQGSEA. There are 14 residues in the CDR3. Trimming pared 3 bases from V and 4 bases from J, leaving 13 bases between. CDR3 bases: TGCAGCGTTGAGGTAGGAGGAGGGTACAATGAGCAGTTCTTC. It specifies CSVEVGGGYNEQFF.